This entry describes one TCR beta chain. Its antigen specificity is not known. Within one base of it there is no much larger clone, and no base qualities were kept. The record originates from a study of blood T cell repertoires in COVID-19 (dated by TCRdb to 2020 to 2021). About the full investigation: Samples from collaborators originated in the United States, Italy and Spain and spanned both the acute and convalescent phases of COVID-19. The material from the prospective study consisted of cDNA or gDNA derived from T cells, B-cell-depleted T cells, or PBMCs. Deeply sampled blood TCRbeta repertoires from subjects exposed to, actively infected with, or recovered from COVID-19 were included in the dataset. The repertoires were released in a freely available public database meant as a resource for research on the immune response to SARS-CoV-2. The samples were drawn from the first 160 participants of the ongoing ImmuneRACE study and from more than 1,000 subjects provided by 6 global collaborators. A de-identified subject ID, COVID-19 status, age in years and sex were almost always included in the sample metadata. HLA class I and class II types, where available, came from metadata supplied by the sample provider rather than from assay-based typing. Study-wide findings and limitations: The quantity of clinical and demographic metadata differed by source and by participant and was supplied without curation.

Here V drops 4 bases and J drops 1 base, and the junction holds 4 bases not matched to any gene. CDR1 SGHRS and CDR2 YFSETQ are derived from the germline V gene. The CDR3 covers 15 residues, taking in both the cysteine and the phenylalanine. The kept DNA is CDR3 alone, 45 bases in frame from the first base. The collaborating institutions used their own protocols to collect whole blood in K2EDTA tubes. For TCRbeta analysis, collaborators shipped samples as frozen whole blood, isolated PBMCs, or DNA extracted from either of those sample types. The immunoSEQ Assay, a bias-controlled multiplex PCR, was used to amplify TCRbeta CDR3 regions from genomic DNA. Turning to the authors' computational methods: Nucleated cell counts per sample were estimated from amplification of reference gene primers within the assay. To quantify the absolute abundance of each unique TCRbeta CDR3 rearrangement, sequence reads were collapsed and filtered. For each sample, productive Simpson clonality was calculated as the square root of Simpson's diversity index across productive rearrangements. TCRdb mirrors the immuneACCESS table, restricted to in-frame sequences. Some clones are absent from its copies; in checked studies, under half trace to an unresolved V gene, and the reason for the others is unknown. The V and J calls and the clone size are those of that table, but D and trimming were determined from the DNA. For this sample the table gives 35,000 or so clones, of which about nine tenths were detected only once. In total, the top ten clones hold under 5% of the sample.

The clonotype originates from a human donor in a cohort sampled during active COVID-19. The sample consisted of peripheral blood. In this chain, TRBV5-1 is recombined with TRBJ2-1; TRBD2 agrees with 8 junctional bases. The CDR3 has the sequence CASSPGLDSYNEQFF. DNA sequence: TGCGCCAGCAGCCCGGGACTAGATTCCTACAATGAGCAGTTCTTC.